The entry below gives a single T cell receptor (beta chain) sequence along with its context. Antigen specificity is unknown. The data derive from a study of cytomegalovirus exposure and HLA in healthy donors. Study details: Among the approximately 380 donors who were genotyped, 81% fell in the genetic ancestry cluster that is associated with self-reported Caucasian donors.

60 Vbeta and 13 Jbeta primers were used in PCR. Libraries were prepared by immunoSEQ multiplex PCR; TCRdb keeps only in-frame clonotypes and omits some of them. Of about 140,000 clones listed, about three quarters are singletons. Per the germline V gene, CDR1 is LNHDA and CDR2 is SQIVND (reference sequence). The CDR3 has 14 amino acids. V dropped 3 bases and J dropped 8; count of bases not matched to a gene: 5. Whole-study findings and limits: It was confirmed in vitro that a few of the CMV-associated chains were specific for CMV antigens. An analysis was carried out later, and it reportedly showed fewer N-insertions in an Asian-associated ancestry cluster than the approximately 610-donor mean.

This sequence was found in a man aged 35 to 55 in good health and CMV-seropositive. The sequenced sample was PBMCs. V is TRBV19 and J is TRBJ1-4; the match to TRBD1 covers 8 bases. DNA for the CDR3: TGTGCCAGTAGTATGGGCAGGGGGCAGGAAAAACTGTTTTTT. Translating gives CASSMGRGQEKLFF.